Listed below are T cell receptor beta chains from one sample, sequenced in a study of OX40 agonist ivuxolimab in advanced cancers. TCRdb's copy holds only in-frame clones and misses some; the assay was immunoSEQ multiplex PCR. The sample has fewer than 60,000 clones, 87% seen once. The specimen comprised CD4+ or CD8+ T cells sorted from blood, sampled in a trial of the OX40 agonist ivuxolimab. The receptor source for this set is an adult with an advanced solid tumor such as melanoma, head and neck, liver or kidney cancer. CDR3s include the opening cysteine and the closing phenylalanine or tryptophan. A D gene is named only where the DNA matches it firmly. The size of a clone is reported for some rows only, either as once, few or many, or as a class for expanded clones.

j_gene: TRBJ1-5; abundance: .; d_gene: .; len: 12; v_gene: TRBV28; CDR3aa: CASSSPPTPQHF; CDR3nt: TGTGCCAGCAGTTCACCTCCCACGCCCCAGCATTTT
j_gene: TRBJ2-2; abundance: few; d_gene: TRBD1; len: 14; v_gene: TRBV19; CDR3aa: CASNRGSNTGELFF; CDR3nt: TGTGCCAGTAACAGGGGGAGCAACACCGGGGAGCTGTTTTTT
j_gene: TRBJ1-1; abundance: few; d_gene: .; len: 14; v_gene: TRBV6-1; CDR3aa: CASSERAENTEAFF; CDR3nt: TGTGCCAGCAGTGAAAGGGCGGAGAACACTGAAGCTTTCTTT
j_gene: TRBJ2-1; abundance: .; d_gene: .; len: 14; v_gene: TRBV28; CDR3aa: CASSRTPTYNEQFF; CDR3nt: TGTGCCAGCAGTAGGACTCCTACCTACAATGAGCAGTTCTTC
j_gene: TRBJ1-2; abundance: .; d_gene: .; len: 13; v_gene: TRBV7-9; CDR3aa: CASSLAQGYGYTF; CDR3nt: TGTGCCAGCAGCTTAGCCCAGGGCTATGGCTACACCTTC
j_gene: TRBJ2-7; abundance: .; d_gene: .; len: 15; v_gene: TRBV7-2; CDR3aa: CASSLVGPLNYEQYF; CDR3nt: TGTGCCAGCAGCTTAGTTGGCCCCCTAAACTACGAGCAGTACTTC
j_gene: TRBJ2-3; abundance: few; d_gene: TRBD2; len: 15; v_gene: TRBV5-1; CDR3aa: CASRNQRGSTDTQYF; CDR3nt: TGCGCCAGCAGGAACCAGCGGGGTAGCACAGATACGCAGTATTTT
j_gene: TRBJ1-1; abundance: .; d_gene: .; len: 13; v_gene: TRBV5-1; CDR3aa: CASSLEGGTEAFF; CDR3nt: TGCGCCAGCAGCCTAGAAGGGGGTACTGAAGCTTTCTTT
j_gene: TRBJ1-3; abundance: .; d_gene: TRBD1; len: 15; v_gene: TRBV6-5; CDR3aa: CATRRLTGAGNTIYF; CDR3nt: TGTGCCACCCGACGGCTGACAGGGGCAGGAAACACCATATATTTT
j_gene: TRBJ2-3; abundance: .; d_gene: TRBD2; len: 17; v_gene: TRBV5-6; CDR3aa: CASSPLAGGKGADTQYF; CDR3nt: TGTGCCAGCAGCCCTCTAGCGGGAGGGAAGGGGGCAGATACGCAGTATTTT
j_gene: TRBJ1-1; abundance: .; d_gene: .; len: 15; v_gene: TRBV19; CDR3aa: CASSIRFISIPEAFF; CDR3nt: TGTGCCAGTAGTATACGATTCATTTCTATCCCTGAAGCTTTCTTT
j_gene: TRBJ2-3; abundance: medium-sized; d_gene: .; len: 12; v_gene: TRBV4-2; CDR3aa: CASSQAADTQYF; CDR3nt: TGTGCCAGCAGCCAAGCGGCAGATACGCAGTATTTT
j_gene: TRBJ1-3; abundance: .; d_gene: TRBD1; len: 15; v_gene: TRBV5-4; CDR3aa: CASSFRGLSGNTIYF; CDR3nt: TGTGCCAGCAGCTTCAGGGGGCTCTCTGGAAACACCATATATTTT
j_gene: TRBJ1-5; abundance: .; d_gene: .; len: 14; v_gene: TRBV5-5; CDR3aa: CASSLVRDDQPQHF; CDR3nt: TGTGCCAGCAGCTTAGTCCGGGACGATCAGCCCCAGCATTTT
j_gene: TRBJ2-3; abundance: .; d_gene: .; len: 14; v_gene: TRBV2; CDR3aa: CASCLQGPPDTQYF; CDR3nt: TGTGCCAGCTGTTTACAGGGCCCCCCAGATACGCAGTATTTT
j_gene: TRBJ2-3; abundance: .; d_gene: .; len: 15; v_gene: TRBV27; CDR3aa: CASSFGGLSTDTQYF; CDR3nt: TGTGCCAGCAGTTTCGGCGGGCTTAGCACAGATACGCAGTATTTT
j_gene: TRBJ1-6; abundance: few; d_gene: .; len: 13; v_gene: TRBV28; CDR3aa: CASSFDSRSPLHF; CDR3nt: TGTGCCAGCAGTTTTGACAGCCGATCACCCCTCCACTTT
j_gene: TRBJ2-1; abundance: .; d_gene: TRBD2; len: 15; v_gene: TRBV7-2; CDR3aa: CASSLRLAGDNEQFF; CDR3nt: TGTGCCAGCAGCTTGAGACTAGCGGGGGACAATGAGCAGTTCTTC
j_gene: TRBJ2-1; abundance: .; d_gene: TRBD2; len: 15; v_gene: TRBV28; CDR3aa: CASSQAGGLSNEQFF; CDR3nt: TGTGCCAGCAGCCAAGCGGGGGGACTATCTAATGAGCAGTTCTTC